This TCR beta chain was sequenced during a study of cytomegalovirus exposure and HLA in healthy donors. Germline V gene lookup returns CDR1 SGDLS and CDR2 YYNGEE. The CDR3 length is 15 residues. V lost 0 bases and J lost 4, with 10 bases in between. Primers: 60 Vbeta forward and 13 Jbeta reverse. Sequencing used immunoSEQ multiplex PCR; TCRdb keeps in-frame clones, though not all of them. The data contain fewer than 250,000 clones, 65% to 85% of them seen just once; the ten biggest clones take up 2.9%. Sequenced input: PBMCs. The chain is built from TRBV9 and TRBJ2-2; a weak D match, TRBD2 (7 bases). This TCR came from a man aged 25 to 45 in good health and CMV-seronegative. The CDR3 is CASSVAGGSTGELFF. DNA of the CDR3: TGTGCCAGCAGCGTAGCGGGGGGCAGCACCGGGGAGCTGTTTTTT.